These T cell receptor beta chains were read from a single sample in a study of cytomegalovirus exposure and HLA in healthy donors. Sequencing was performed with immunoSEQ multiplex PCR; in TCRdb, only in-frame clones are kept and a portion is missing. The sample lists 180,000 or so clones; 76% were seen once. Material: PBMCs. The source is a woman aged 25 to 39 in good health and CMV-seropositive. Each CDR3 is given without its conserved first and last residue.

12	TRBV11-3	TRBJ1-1	ASSLGGRRTEAF
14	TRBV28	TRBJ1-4	ASSSWAEGRAEKLF
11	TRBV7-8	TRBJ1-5	ASSPPGVQPQH
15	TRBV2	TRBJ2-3	ASGWASGGPSTDTQY
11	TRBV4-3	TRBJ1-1	ASSHHFNTEAF
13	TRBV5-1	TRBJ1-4	ASSVGQGYNEKLF
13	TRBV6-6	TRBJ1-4	ASSIQARTNEKLF
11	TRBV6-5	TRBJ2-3	ASSYSTGGPPN
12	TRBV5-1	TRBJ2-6	ASSLGGEVNVLT
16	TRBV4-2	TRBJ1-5	ASSQDHRQGIFGQPQH
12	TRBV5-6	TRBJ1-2	ASSSGTRNYGYT
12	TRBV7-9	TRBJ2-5	ASSPDRGLETQY
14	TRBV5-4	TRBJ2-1	ASSPWGRSSYNEQF
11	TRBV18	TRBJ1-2	ASSPDRDYGYT
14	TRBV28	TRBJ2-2	ASYPGGASNTGELF
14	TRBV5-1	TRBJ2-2	ASAQRGLGNTGELF
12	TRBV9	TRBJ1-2	ASSPGTEGYGYT
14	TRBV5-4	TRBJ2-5	ASSLGRAGPQETQY
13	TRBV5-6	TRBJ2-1	ASSGRLAVYNEQF
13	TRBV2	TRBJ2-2	ASSEQMANTGELF
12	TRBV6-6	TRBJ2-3	ASRPKAEGDTQY
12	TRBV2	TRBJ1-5	ASGRQLSSQPQH
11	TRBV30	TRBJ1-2	AWSLSGEYGYT
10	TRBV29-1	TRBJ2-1	SVSRDSDEQF
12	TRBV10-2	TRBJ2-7	ASSADRVGIRQY
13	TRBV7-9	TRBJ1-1	ASSLAYGENTEAF
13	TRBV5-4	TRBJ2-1	ASSGLAGLYNEQF
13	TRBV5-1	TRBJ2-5	ASSSLTGPQETQY
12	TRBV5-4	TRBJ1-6	ASSPRGKVSPLH
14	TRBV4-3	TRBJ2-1	ASSQTRVQVYNEQF
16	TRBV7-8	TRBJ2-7	ASSLVDLTGIRVDEQY
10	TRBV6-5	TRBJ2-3	ASSIGGDTQY
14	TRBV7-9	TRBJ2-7	ASSVTGGLSSYEQY
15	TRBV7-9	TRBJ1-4	ASSVLRIGGRKEKLF
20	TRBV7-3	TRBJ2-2	ASSRQGRLGGLAETRAGELF
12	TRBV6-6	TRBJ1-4	ASSYRGNNEKLF
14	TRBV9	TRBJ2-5	ASSVDLRRGQETQY
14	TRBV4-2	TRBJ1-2	ASSQVQGGPGYVYT
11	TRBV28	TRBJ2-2	ASSRLAPGELF
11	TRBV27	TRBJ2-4	ASTGRGRGSQY
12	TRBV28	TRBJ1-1	ASSKDREGTEAF
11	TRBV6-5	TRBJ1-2	ASSRDLDYGYT
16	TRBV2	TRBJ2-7	ASSEGPGTGMKTYEQY
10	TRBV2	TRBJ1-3	ASSLQGDTIY
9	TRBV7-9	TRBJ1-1	ASSPSTEAF
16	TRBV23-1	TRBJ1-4	ASSQRRGRTWLSEKLF
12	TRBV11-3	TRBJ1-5	ASSLDSNNQPQH
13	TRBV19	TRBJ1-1	ASRHPTGRVGEAF
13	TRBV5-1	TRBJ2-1	ASSLGTGSYNEQF
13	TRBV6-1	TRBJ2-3	ASSEIAGGPDTQY
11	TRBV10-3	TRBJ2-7	AINGQISYEQY
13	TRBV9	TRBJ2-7	ASSVSSGPTYEQY
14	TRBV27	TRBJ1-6	ASSLSIYRDYSPLH
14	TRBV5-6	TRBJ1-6	ASSTTVFSYNSPLH
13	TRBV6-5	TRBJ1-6	ASTPGDSYNSPLH
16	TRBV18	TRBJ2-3	ASSLRRASASSTDTQY
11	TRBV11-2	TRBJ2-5	ASSLGWGETQY
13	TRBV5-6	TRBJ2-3	ASSLVGGQIDTQY
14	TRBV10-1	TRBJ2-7	ASSETGLADSYEQY